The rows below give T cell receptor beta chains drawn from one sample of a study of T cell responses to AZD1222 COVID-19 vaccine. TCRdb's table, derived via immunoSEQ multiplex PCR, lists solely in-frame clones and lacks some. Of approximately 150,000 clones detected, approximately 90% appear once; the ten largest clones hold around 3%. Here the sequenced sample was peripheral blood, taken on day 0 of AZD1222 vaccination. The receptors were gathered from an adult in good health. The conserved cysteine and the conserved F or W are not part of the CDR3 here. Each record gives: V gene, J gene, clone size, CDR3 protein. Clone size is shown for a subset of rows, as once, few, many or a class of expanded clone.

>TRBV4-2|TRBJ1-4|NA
ASETGRGEKLF
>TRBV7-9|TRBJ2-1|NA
ASSLAEGLNNEQF
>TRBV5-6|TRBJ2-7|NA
ASSRKGTSDSYEQY
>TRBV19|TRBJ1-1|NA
ASSDSRSRGEAF
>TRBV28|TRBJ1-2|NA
ASRGQYYGYT
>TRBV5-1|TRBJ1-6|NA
ASSLLGDSPLH
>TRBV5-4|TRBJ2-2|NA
ASSLSGRAYGGELF
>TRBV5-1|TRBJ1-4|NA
ASSRRTDEKLF
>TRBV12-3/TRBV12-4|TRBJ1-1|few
ASGPLMNTEAF
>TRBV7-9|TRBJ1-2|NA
ASSFNRGSGYT
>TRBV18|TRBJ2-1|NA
ASSPGEGSISEQF
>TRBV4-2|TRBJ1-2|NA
ASSRGTSADYGYT
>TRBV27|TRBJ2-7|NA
ASNPGGSGPYEQY
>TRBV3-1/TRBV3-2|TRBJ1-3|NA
ASSRTGGAGNTIY
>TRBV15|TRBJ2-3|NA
ATSRKTGASADTQY
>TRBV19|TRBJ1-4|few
ASKMLDSNEKLF
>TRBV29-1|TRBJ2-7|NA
SVEGNYEQY
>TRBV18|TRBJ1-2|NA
ASSPPAGTTYGYT
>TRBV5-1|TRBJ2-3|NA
ASSSRVAGETDTQY
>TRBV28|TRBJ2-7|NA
ASSLGLDVQY
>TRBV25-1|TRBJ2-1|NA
ASSVRRSAGQGSEQF
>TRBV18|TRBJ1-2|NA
ASSPDSTGNYGYT
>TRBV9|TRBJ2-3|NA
ASSDSGSPNDTQY
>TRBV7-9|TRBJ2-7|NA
ASSSSGSPSQQY
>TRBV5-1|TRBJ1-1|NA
ASSPLDGLEAF
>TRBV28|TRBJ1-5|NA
ASSRQGAWRRGNQPQH
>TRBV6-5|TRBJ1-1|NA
ASRGPLNTEAF
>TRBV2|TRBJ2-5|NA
ASSEGHKETQY
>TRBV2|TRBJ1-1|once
ASGNPRGNTEAF
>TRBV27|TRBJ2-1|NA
ASSSGGPRPGEQF
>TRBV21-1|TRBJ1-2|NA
ASSAGTGRFGYT
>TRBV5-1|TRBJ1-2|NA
ASSLHSTTVTYGYT
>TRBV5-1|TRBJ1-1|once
ASSLGGTASYAGPDTEAF
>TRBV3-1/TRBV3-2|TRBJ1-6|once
ASSPLGGSPLH
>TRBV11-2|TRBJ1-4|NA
ASSLDTGGYNEKLF
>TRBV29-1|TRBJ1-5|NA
SVEKVSNQPQH
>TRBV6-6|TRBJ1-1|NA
ASSRAAGAWNTEAF
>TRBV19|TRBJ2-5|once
ASSIRFYQETQY
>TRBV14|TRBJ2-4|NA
ASTQAGAKNIQY
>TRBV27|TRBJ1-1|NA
ASSSPSGRGKPEAF
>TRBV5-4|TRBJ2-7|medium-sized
ASSHRQVSYEQY
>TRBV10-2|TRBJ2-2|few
ASSINWNTGELF
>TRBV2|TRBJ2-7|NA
ASSKRGDGDYEQY
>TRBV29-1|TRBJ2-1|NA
SVPLPPTHNEQF
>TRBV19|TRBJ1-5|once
ASSIGPVRGAGGNQPQH
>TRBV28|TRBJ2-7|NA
ASSPGQERWYEQY
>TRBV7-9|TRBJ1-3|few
ASSGTPSGNTIY
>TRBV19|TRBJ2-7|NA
ASSRTGTGTYEQY
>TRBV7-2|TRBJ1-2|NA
ASTLGVAQYGYT
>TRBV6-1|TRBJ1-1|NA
ASSEWTGGNTEAF
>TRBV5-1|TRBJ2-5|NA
ASSLRGPVRETQY